This TCR beta chain came from a study of control samples from healthy donors and cancer patients. Using immunoSEQ multiplex PCR, the repertoire was profiled, and TCRdb retains in-frame clones only, with some absent. Counted here are more than 100,000 clones, roughly 90% occurring once; the ten biggest clones make up under 20%. The CDR3 is made up of 15 amino acids. Trimming cost V 0 bases and J 7 bases, with 10 bases left between them. Germline V lookup: CDR1 SGHAT, CDR2 FQNNGV. The sequenced sample consisted of PBMCs. This TCR derives from a man aged 55 to 70 with lung cancer. This chain joins TRBV11-2 and TRBJ1-6; D ambiguous. CDR3 sequence: CASSLDRQRNSPLHF. The DNA for the CDR3 is TGTGCCAGCAGCTTAGATCGGCAGAGAAATTCACCCCTCCACTTT.